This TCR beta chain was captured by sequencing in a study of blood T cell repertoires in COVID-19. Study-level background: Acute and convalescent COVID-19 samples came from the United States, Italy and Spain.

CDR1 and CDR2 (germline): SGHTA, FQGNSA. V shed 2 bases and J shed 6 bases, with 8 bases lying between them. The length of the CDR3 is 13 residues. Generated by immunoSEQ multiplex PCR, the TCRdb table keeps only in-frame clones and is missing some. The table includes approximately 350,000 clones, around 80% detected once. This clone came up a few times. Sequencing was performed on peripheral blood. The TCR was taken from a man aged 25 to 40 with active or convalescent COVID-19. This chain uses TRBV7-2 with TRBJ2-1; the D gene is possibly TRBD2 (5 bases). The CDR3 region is CASSLIRGNEQFF. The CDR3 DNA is TGTGCCAGCAGCTTAATCCGGGGCAATGAGCAGTTCTTC.